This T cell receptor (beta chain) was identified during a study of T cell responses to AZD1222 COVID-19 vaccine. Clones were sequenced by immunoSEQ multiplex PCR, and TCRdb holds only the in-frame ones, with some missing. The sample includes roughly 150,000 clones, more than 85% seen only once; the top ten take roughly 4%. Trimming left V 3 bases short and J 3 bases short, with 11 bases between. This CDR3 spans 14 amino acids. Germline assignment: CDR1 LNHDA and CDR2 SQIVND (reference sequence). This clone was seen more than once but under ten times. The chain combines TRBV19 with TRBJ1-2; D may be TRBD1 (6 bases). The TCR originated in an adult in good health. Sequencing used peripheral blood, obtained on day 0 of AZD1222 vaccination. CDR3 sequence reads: CASSIMGGDYGYTF. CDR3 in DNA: TGTGCCAGTAGTATTATGGGGGGCGACTATGGCTACACCTTC. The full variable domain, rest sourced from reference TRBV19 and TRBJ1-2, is DGGITQSPKYLFRKEGQNVTLSCEQNLNHDAMYWYRQDPGQGLRLIYYSQIVNDFQKGDIAEGYSVSREKKESFPLTVTSAQKNPTAFYLCASSIMGGDYGYTFGSGTRLTVV.